A single sample is the source of the 15 T cell receptor beta chains below, sequenced in a study of blood T cell repertoires in COVID-19. Method: immunoSEQ multiplex PCR; TCRdb's copy keeps in-frame clones and lacks some. The sample has hundreds of thousands of clones, over 75% seen once. The sample was peripheral blood. These receptors came from a woman in her 70s with COVID-19, enrolled during active disease.

The gene calls are TRBV6-5 and TRBJ2-1; D unresolved. Germline lookup yields CDR1 MNHEY and CDR2 SVGAGI. The V gene lost 5 bases and the J gene lost 0 bases, with 8 bases spanning the gap. CDR3 length: 14 amino acids. The CDR3 DNA follows: TGTGCCAGCAGTCCCGTTAGCTCCTACAATGAGCAGTTCTTC. Encoded protein: CASSPVSSYNEQFF.

In its sample, this clone was seen a few times. The V call is TRBV6-1, the J call TRBJ2-7; tentative D call: TRBD2 (5 bases). Germline V gives CDR1 MNHNS, CDR2 SASEGT. There are 13 residues in the CDR3. Trimming took off 2 bases at V and 5 bases at J, with 10 bases between the two ends. CDR3 DNA sequence: TGTGCCAGCAGTGAAACCGGGGAAAACGAGCAGTACTTC. It yields the protein CASSETGENEQYF.

The CDR3 protein is CASSDILEQGYGYTF. DNA for the CDR3: TGTGCCAGCAGCGACATCCTGGAACAGGGCTATGGCTACACCTTC. This chain joins TRBV9 and TRBJ1-2; possible D gene TRBD1, 6 bases. CDR1 SGDLS and CDR2 YYNGEE come from the germline V gene. Deletions cut 3 bases from V and 4 bases from J, with 16 bases between. CDR3 size: 15 residues.

This chain connects TRBV14 to TRBJ2-3, with D maybe TRBD2 (5 bases). Deletions cut 3 bases from V and 4 bases from J, with 17 bases between. The CDR3 contains 16 residues. Germline V gives CDR1 SGHDN, CDR2 FVKESK. Here the CDR3 reads CASSHRVFGIPDTQYF. The DNA for the CDR3 is TGTGCCAGCAGCCACCGGGTCTTCGGGATCCCAGATACGCAGTATTTT.

V is TRBV20-1 and J is TRBJ1-6; tentatively, D is TRBD1 (6 bases). The CDR3 is made up of 13 amino acids. The V end was cut by 3 bases, the J end by 7 bases, with 10 bases between. Germline loops: CDR1 DFQATT, CDR2 SNEGSKA (reference sequence). The CDR3 DNA sequence: TGCAGTGCTAGTCTGCAGGGGAATTCACCCCTCCACTTT. Translation: CSASLQGNSPLHF.

The chain has TRBV5-1 and TRBJ1-2; TRBD1 matches at 7 bases. The germline V gene has CDR1 SGHRS and CDR2 YFSETQ. The CDR3 is 12 amino acids. Trimming cost V 3 bases and J 7 bases; bases outside gene matches: 3. The CDR3, as DNA: TGCGCCAGCAGCTATAACAGGGGTGGCTACACCTTC. It codes for CASSYNRGGYTF.

This chain joins TRBV7-2 and TRBJ2-5, with TRBD2 identical over 10 bases. CDR1 is SGHTA, CDR2 FQGNSA, per germline. This CDR3 spans 17 amino acids. With 7 bases clipped from V and 5 bases from J, the junction kept 16 bases outside the gene matches. The DNA for the CDR3 is TGTGCCAGCACCCCTTTGAGGCTAGCGGGAGATTGGGAGACCCAGTACTTC. Translation: CASTPLRLAGDWETQYF. Full variable domain (rest looked up from reference TRBV7-2 and TRBJ2-5): GAGVSQSPSNKVTEKGKDVELRCDPISGHTALYWYRQSLGQGLEFLIYFQGNSAPDKSGLPSDRFSAERTGGSVSTLTIQRTQQEDSAVYLCASTPLRLAGDWETQYFGPGTRLLVL.

V usage is TRBV14 and J usage is TRBJ1-1, with D unclear. CDR1 is SGHDN and CDR2 is FVKESK in the germline V gene. V was clipped by 4 bases and J by 5 bases, with 11 bases between them. The CDR3 has 13 amino acids. The DNA of the CDR3 is TGTGCCAGCAGCCCGTCCCCAGGAACTGAAGCTTTCTTT. Residues: CASSPSPGTEAFF.

CDR3 DNA: TGTGCCAGCAGCTTAAGCGGGACGACAGATACGCAGTATTTT. Protein product: CASSLSGTTDTQYF. The chain combines TRBV11-3 with TRBJ2-3; 7 bases map to TRBD2. With V trimmed by 2 bases and J by 3 bases, 2 bases remained unmatched. CDR3 length: 14 residues. Germline-derived CDR1 and CDR2 are SGHNT and YENEEA.

J is TRBJ1-2 and V is TRBV5-4; no firm D call. Germline lookup yields CDR1 SGHNT and CDR2 YYREEE (reference sequence). The CDR3 loop spans 13 amino acids. Trimming removed 1 base at V and 5 bases at J, with 9 bases between. CDR3 DNA sequence: TGTGCCAGCAGCTTGAGGGAGTTGTATGGCTACACCTTC. Encoded protein: CASSLRELYGYTF.

The chain has TRBV9 and TRBJ2-1, with 10 positions matching TRBD1. Trimming removed 5 bases from V and 4 bases from J; junction bases left unmatched: 6. CDR1 is SGDLS, CDR2 YYNGEE, per germline. This CDR3 comprises 15 residues. DNA of the CDR3: TGTGCCAGCAGAGAGACAGGGGGCGTGTACAATGAGCAGTTCTTC. It specifies CASRETGGVYNEQFF. Drawing the rest from reference TRBV9 and TRBJ2-1, the complete variable domain is DSGVTQTPKHLITATGQRVTLRCSPRSGDLSVYWYQQSLDQGLQFLIQYYNGEERAKGNILERFSAQQFPDLHSELNLSSLELGDSALYFCASRETGGVYNEQFFGPGTRLTVL.

The chain combines TRBV11-3 with TRBJ2-7, with 7 nucleotides matching TRBD1. Trimming cost V 1 base and J 2 bases; bases outside gene matches: 5. The CDR3 spans 15 residues. The V gene's germline CDR1 is SGHNT and CDR2 YENEEA. The CDR3 spells CASSLGQGVTYEQYF. The CDR3 DNA reads TGTGCCAGCAGCTTAGGGCAGGGGGTGACCTACGAGCAGTACTTC.

V is TRBV6-6 and J is TRBJ1-3; tentative D call: TRBD1 (5 bases). Looked up from germline, CDR1 is MNHNY and CDR2 is SVGAGI (reference sequence). The V end was cut by 6 bases, the J end by 4 bases, with 13 bases between. The CDR3 covers 14 residues. CDR3 loop: CASRIPDRGNTIYF. CDR3 nucleotides: TGTGCCAGCAGAATCCCTGACAGAGGAAACACCATATATTTT.

The chain has TRBV11-3 and TRBJ2-4; the D is unclear. The CDR3 sequence is 16 residues long. V was clipped by 4 bases and J by 0 bases, with 13 bases between them. The germline CDR1 and CDR2 sequences are SGHNT and YENEEA. The CDR3: CASSSRTTVAKNIQYF. The CDR3 bases are TGTGCCAGCAGCTCGAGAACAACAGTAGCCAAAAACATTCAGTACTTC.

The chain links TRBV2 to TRBJ2-5; 11 nucleotides match TRBD2. Per germline, CDR1 SNHLY and CDR2 FYNNEI. The CDR3 consists of 16 residues. V dropped 5 bases and J dropped 2; count of bases not matched to a gene: 7. The CDR3 is CASSPWGLAAQETQYF. The DNA for the CDR3 is TGTGCCAGCAGTCCCTGGGGACTAGCGGCGCAAGAGACCCAGTACTTC. The entire variable domain, with the rest obtained from reference TRBV2 and TRBJ2-5, is as follows: EPEVTQTPSHQVTQMGQEVILRCVPISNHLYFYWYRQILGQKVEFLVSFYNNEISEKSEIFDDQFSVERPDGSNFTLKIRSTKLEDSAMYFCASSPWGLAAQETQYFGPGTRLLVL.